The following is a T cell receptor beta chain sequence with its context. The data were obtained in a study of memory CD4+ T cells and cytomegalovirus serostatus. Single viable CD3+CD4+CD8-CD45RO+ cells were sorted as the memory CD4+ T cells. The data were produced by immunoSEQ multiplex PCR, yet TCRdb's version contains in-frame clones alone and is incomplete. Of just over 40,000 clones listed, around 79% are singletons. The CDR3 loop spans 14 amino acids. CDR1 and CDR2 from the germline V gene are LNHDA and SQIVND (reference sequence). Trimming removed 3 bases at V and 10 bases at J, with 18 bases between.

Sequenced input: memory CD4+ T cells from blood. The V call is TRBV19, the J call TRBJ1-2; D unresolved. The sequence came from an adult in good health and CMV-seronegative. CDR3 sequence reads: CASSISSQDASYTF. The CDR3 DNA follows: TGTGCCAGTAGTATCTCCTCCCAGGATGCGTCCTACACCTTC.